This T cell receptor (beta chain) was obtained from a study of human T cells and chemical hapten exposure. The wider study: The variation in per-sample TCR yields arose mainly from small differences in pooled library volumes. Regarding the study as a whole: Once DPC sensitization occurred, TCRs above 1 in 1000 frequency showed no change.

V was clipped by 0 bases and J by 11 bases; unmatched bases: 30. This CDR3 has 20 residues. In germline, CDR1 is SQVTM, CDR2 ANQGSEA. The study used a library that attached unique molecular identifiers to individual cDNA molecules. Per the authors' pipeline: Sample TCR totals centred on a median of approximately 96,000, ranging about 20,000 to 690,600. TCRdb re-called the 5' RACE reads with MiXCR, one entry per CDR3 protein. Clone size and V and J calls follow TCRdb, not the original study. The sample lists under 150,000 distinct CDR3 sequences, more than 15% occurring once. Unfractionated whole blood was the source of the extracted total RNA. Comments on this clonotype: What it binds is unknown.

The TCR originated in a human donor in good health. V is TRBV29-1 and J is TRBJ1-2, with 7 bases that match TRBD1. The CDR3 DNA is TGCAGCGTTGAAGATCGAATGAAAGGGGGCGCCGAGAGGCTAGAGTGGCTATACACCTTC. It yields the protein CSVEDRMKGGAERLEWLYTF.